This T cell receptor beta chain was found in a study of shared clonotypes between healthy human individuals. Scientists sequenced DNA from unsorted PBMC on ten immunoSEQ deep assay plates. TCRdb's copy holds only in-frame clones and misses some; the assay was immunoSEQ multiplex PCR. Of fewer than 650,000 clones in the sample, about 82% were seen once. This clone came up a few times. The germline V gene encodes CDR1 SEHNR and CDR2 FQNEAQ (reference sequence). Trimming removed 5 bases from V and 4 bases from J, with 14 bases in between. This CDR3 has 14 residues. The sample comprised PBMCs. This receptor was obtained from a woman in her thirties or forties in good health. Some clones in this sample may be carry-over from other donors' samples. The V call is TRBV7-9, the J call TRBJ1-2; D is unclear. CDR3 in DNA: TGTGCCAGCAGCCCAAGTTCGCGGTTCTATGGCTACACCTTC. This codes for CASSPSSRFYGYTF.